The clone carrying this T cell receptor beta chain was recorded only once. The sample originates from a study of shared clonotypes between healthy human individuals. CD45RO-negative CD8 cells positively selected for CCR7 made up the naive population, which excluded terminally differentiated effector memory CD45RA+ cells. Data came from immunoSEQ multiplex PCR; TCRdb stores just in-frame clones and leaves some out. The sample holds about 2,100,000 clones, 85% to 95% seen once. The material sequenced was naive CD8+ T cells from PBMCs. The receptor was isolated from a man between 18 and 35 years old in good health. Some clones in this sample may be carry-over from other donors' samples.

The CDR3 bases are TGTGCCATCAGTGAGACCGGGACTAGCGGCCCCTACGAGCAGTACTTC. Residues: CAISETGTSGPYEQYF. The chain employs TRBV10-3 and TRBJ2-7; 11 nucleotides agree with TRBD2. V shed 2 bases and J 2 bases; nucleotides not matched to a gene: 5. CDR1 ENHRY and CDR2 SYGVKD come from the germline V gene. This CDR3 has 16 residues.